The 19 T cell receptor beta chains reported below all come from one sample, sequenced in a study of shared clonotypes between healthy human individuals. This table comes from immunoSEQ multiplex PCR, and its TCRdb copy is limited to in-frame clones, with some not included. Of 2 million or so clones detected, less than 95% appear once; the ten largest clones hold 0.9% to 1.4%. CD8 cells regarded as naive lacked CD45RO, were positively chosen for CCR7, and omitted terminally differentiated effector memory CD45RA+ cells. Sequencing was done on a sample of naive CD8+ T cells sorted from blood. The receptors here all came from a man aged 18 to 29 in good health.

Regarding this clone: Distinct nucleotide sequences in the sample also encode this CDR3. This sequence joins TRBV5-1 and TRBJ2-1; weak D call: TRBD1 (6 bases). Between the trimmed V and J ends, which lost 0 bases and 0 bases, there was a span of 7 bases. Germline V gives CDR1 SGHRS, CDR2 YFSETQ. The length of the CDR3 is 15 residues. CDR3 sequence: CASSLVGGSYNEQFF. The CDR3 nucleotides are TGCGCCAGCAGCTTGGTAGGGGGCTCCTACAATGAGCAGTTCTTC. The full variable domain, its missing parts supplied by reference TRBV5-1 and TRBJ2-1, is KAGVTQTPRYLIKTRGQQVTLSCSPISGHRSVSWYQQTPGQGLQFLFEYFSETQRNKGNFPGRFSGRQFSNSRSEMNVSTLELGDSALYLCASSLVGGSYNEQFFGPGTRLTVL.

This chain joins TRBV5-6 and TRBJ1-6, with D possibly being TRBD1 (6 bases). Germline V gives CDR1 SGHDT, CDR2 YYEEEE. The CDR3 sequence is 16 residues long. Trimming took 3 bases from V and 8 from J, leaving 18 bases between them. The CDR3 sequence is CASSSTLAGVDSPLHF. CDR3 bases: TGTGCCAGCAGCTCGACCTTAGCAGGGGTTGATTCACCCCTCCACTTT. Supplemented by reference TRBV5-6 and TRBJ1-6, the full variable domain reads DAGVTQSPTHLIKTRGQQVTLRCSPKSGHDTVSWYQQALGQGPQFIFQYYEEEERQRGNFPDRFSGHQFPNYSSELNVNALLLGDSALYLCASSSTLAGVDSPLHFGNGTRLTVT.

A single count supports this clone. This sample also contains other DNA sequences that code for the same CDR3. The chain recombines TRBV11-2 with TRBJ2-7; D is undetermined. Germline V gene lookup returns CDR1 SGHAT and CDR2 FQNNGV. This CDR3 spans 14 amino acids. V lost 1 base and J lost 2, with 9 bases in between. CDR3 coding DNA: TGTGCCAGCAGCTTAGCTGGCCCTGCCTACGAGCAGTACTTC. It specifies CASSLAGPAYEQYF.

Comment on this clone: The sample holds other DNA sequences that translate to the same CDR3. The chain is built from TRBV25-1 and TRBJ2-7; the D gene is possibly TRBD2 (6 bases). CDR3 length: 12 residues. The ends were cut back, 4 bases at V and 7 bases at J, with 11 bases in the middle. Germline CDR1 reads MGHDK; CDR2 reads SYGVNS. CDR3 loop: CASSALGGEQYF. The CDR3 DNA reads TGTGCCAGCAGTGCCCTTGGGGGGGAGCAGTACTTC.

The CDR3 DNA sequence: TGCGCCAGCAGCCAAGACTTATGGGTTGGCTCCTACGAGCAGTACTTC. Translated: CASSQDLWVGSYEQYF. The gene calls are TRBV4-3 and TRBJ2-7; D not certain. Germline CDR1 LGHNA, CDR2 YSLEER. V was trimmed by 0 bases and J by 0 bases, leaving 12 bases between them. The CDR3 has 16 residues.

As regards this clone: Different DNA sequences within this sample yield the same CDR3. CDR3 coding DNA: TGTGCCAGCAGCCAGGGGGAGGGCACAGATACGCAGTATTTT. It encodes CASSQGEGTDTQYF. The chain uses TRBV2 and TRBJ2-3; TRBD1 is a possible D gene (7 bases). V was shortened by 6 bases and J by 1 base, with 11 bases between the two germline ends. Germline loops: CDR1 SNHLY, CDR2 FYNNEI. The CDR3 loop spans 14 amino acids.

Remarks on this clone: The germline gene is not matched at one end of the junction; a read error may be the cause. This sequence joins TRBV7-7 and TRBJ2-7; the D gene is possibly TRBD1 (6 bases). Germline loops: CDR1 SSHAT, CDR2 FNYEAQ (reference sequence). The CDR3 totals 15 residues. The CDR3 bases are TGTGCTAGCAGCTTAAGGGACACCCCATCCTACGAGCAGTACTTC. Its protein is CASSLRDTPSYEQYF.

This chain links TRBV4-1 with TRBJ2-2, with D tentatively TRBD1 (6 bases). V gave up 0 bases and J gave up 5 bases, with 13 bases separating them. The CDR3 is made up of 16 amino acids. Germline V gene data show CDR1 as MGHRA and CDR2 as YSYEKL. CDR3 nucleotide sequence: TGCGCCAGCAGCCAAGAGCCTCGTACAGGGACCGGGGAGCTGTTTTTT. The encoded protein is CASSQEPRTGTGELFF.

This clone showed up just once. Additional DNA sequences in this sample encode the identical CDR3. In nucleotides, the CDR3 is TGTGCCAGCAGCCTTCGGACAGGGGGGGACTATGGCTACACCTTC. This sequence encodes CASSLRTGGDYGYTF. This sequence joins TRBV5-4 and TRBJ1-2, with 10 nucleotides matching TRBD1. CDR1 SGHNT and CDR2 YYREEE come from the germline V gene (reference sequence). V shed 4 bases and J 3 bases; nucleotides not matched to a gene: 6. This CDR3 is 15 amino acids long.

CDR3 in amino acids: CASSYEGLYEQYF. The CDR3 DNA reads as TGTGCCAGCAGTTACGAGGGGCTCTACGAGCAGTACTTC. The genes are TRBV6-6 and TRBJ2-7; perhaps D is TRBD1 or TRBD2 (5 bases each). Germline V lookup: CDR1 MNHNY, CDR2 SVGAGI (reference sequence). There are 13 residues in the CDR3. Trimming cost V 2 bases and J 3 bases, with 8 bases left between them.

The V and J genes are TRBV19 and TRBJ1-5, with 10 bases fitting TRBD1. V was pared by 3 bases and J by 7 bases, with 6 bases of the junction left unmatched. The CDR3 runs 15 residues. Germline loops: CDR1 LNHDA, CDR2 SQIVND (reference sequence). Here the CDR3 reads CASSILATGGQPQHF. The CDR3 nucleotides read TGTGCCAGTAGTATTTTAGCGACAGGGGGCCAGCCCCAGCATTTT.

The chain is built from TRBV4-3 and TRBJ2-1, with TRBD2 as a possible D gene (5 bases). This CDR3 region has 14 residues. CDR1 is LGHNA and CDR2 is YSLEER in the germline V gene. Trimming removed 0 bases at V and 6 bases at J, with 9 bases between. CDR3 DNA sequence: TGCGCCAGCAGCCAAGATTCAACTAGCAATGAGCAGTTCTTC. It translates to CASSQDSTSNEQFF.

The V gene is TRBV13, the J gene TRBJ1-3; 12 bases fit TRBD1. With 4 bases clipped from V and 3 bases from J, the junction kept 7 bases outside the gene matches. The CDR3 is 17 residues long. CDR1 is PRHDT, CDR2 FYEKMQ, per germline (reference sequence). The CDR3 coding sequence is TGTGCCAGCAGCTCCCGGGACAGGGGGCTTAATGGAAACACCATATATTTT. Residues: CASSSRDRGLNGNTIYF.

The J gene is TRBJ2-1, the V gene TRBV6-1, with 8 bases identical to TRBD1. CDR1 is MNHNS, CDR2 SASEGT, per germline. Unmatched junction bases numbered 5, after V lost 5 bases and J lost 5 bases. The CDR3 has 14 amino acids. CDR3 region: CASSNWTGNNEQFF. CDR3 in DNA: TGTGCCAGCAGTAACTGGACAGGGAACAATGAGCAGTTCTTC.

V and J are TRBV29-1 and TRBJ2-5; D is ambiguous. CDR3 length: 14 residues. The germline gives CDR1 SQVTM, CDR2 ANQGSEA. Trimming took 3 bases from V and 0 from J, leaving 11 bases between them. CDR3 bases: TGCAGCGTTGATCTTTCGGCAGACCAAGAGACCCAGTACTTC. Its protein product is CSVDLSADQETQYF. The variable domain in full, completed from reference TRBV29-1 and TRBJ2-5, reads SAVISQKPSRDICQRGTSLTIQCQVDSQVTMMFWYRQQPGQSLTLIATANQGSEATYESGFVIDKFPISRPNLTFSTLTVSNMSPEDSSIYLCSVDLSADQETQYFGPGTRLLVL.

This clone was recorded once. The chain couples TRBV5-1 to TRBJ1-5, with D unresolved. CDR1 and CDR2 (germline): SGHRS, YFSETQ. The CDR3 is made up of 16 amino acids. V lost 5 bases and J 0 bases, leaving 15 bases between the germline ends. In nucleotides, the CDR3 is TGCGCCAGCAGATCGAATCGAGATATTAGCAATCAGCCCCAGCATTTT. This gives the protein CASRSNRDISNQPQHF.

As concerns this clone: This CDR3 is also generated by other DNA sequences in the sample. The genes are TRBV6-1 and TRBJ2-7; D perhaps matches TRBD1 (6 bases). From germline, CDR1 is MNHNS and CDR2 SASEGT. This CDR3 is built from 15 residues. Trimming removed 1 base at V and 2 bases at J, with 12 bases between. In nucleotides, the CDR3 is TGTGCCAGCAGTGAAGGTCAGGGGATCGCCTACGAGCAGTACTTC. Residues: CASSEGQGIAYEQYF.

The chain is built from TRBV19 and TRBJ2-7; the D gene is possibly TRBD1 (6 bases). Germline loops: CDR1 LNHDA, CDR2 SQIVND (reference sequence). The V end was cut by 5 bases, the J end by 3 bases, with 11 bases between. The CDR3 spans 13 residues. The CDR3 spells CASSGQTFYEQYF. CDR3 coding DNA: TGTGCCAGTAGTGGACAGACATTCTACGAGCAGTACTTC. Supplemented by reference TRBV19 and TRBJ2-7, the full variable domain reads DGGITQSPKYLFRKEGQNVTLSCEQNLNHDAMYWYRQDPGQGLRLIYYSQIVNDFQKGDIAEGYSVSREKKESFPLTVTSAQKNPTAFYLCASSGQTFYEQYFGPGTRLTVT.

The table lists this clone with a few counts. Other DNA sequences within the sample encode an identical CDR3. The chain couples TRBV7-9 to TRBJ2-7; a weak D match, TRBD2 (5 bases). Germline CDR1 reads SEHNR; CDR2 reads FQNEAQ (reference sequence). With 4 bases removed from V and 3 bases from J, the gap between germline ends came to 10 bases. The CDR3 consists of 13 residues. CDR3 DNA sequence: TGTGCCAGCAGCTCCGGGATCAGCTACGAGCAGTACTTC. This encodes CASSSGISYEQYF.